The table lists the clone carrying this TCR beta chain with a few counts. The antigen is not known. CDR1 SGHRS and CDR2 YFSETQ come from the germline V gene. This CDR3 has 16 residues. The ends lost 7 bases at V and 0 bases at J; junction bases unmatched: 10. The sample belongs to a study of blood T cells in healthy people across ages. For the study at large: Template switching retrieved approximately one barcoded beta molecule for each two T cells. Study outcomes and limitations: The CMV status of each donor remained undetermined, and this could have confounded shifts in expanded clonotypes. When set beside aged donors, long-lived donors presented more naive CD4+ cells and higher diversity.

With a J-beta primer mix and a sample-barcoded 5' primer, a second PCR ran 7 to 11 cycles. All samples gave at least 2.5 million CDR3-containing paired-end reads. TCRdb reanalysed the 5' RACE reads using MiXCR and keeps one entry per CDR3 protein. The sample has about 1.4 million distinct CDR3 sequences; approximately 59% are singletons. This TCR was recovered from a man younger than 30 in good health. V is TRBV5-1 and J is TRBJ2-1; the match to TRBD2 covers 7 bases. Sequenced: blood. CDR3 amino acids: CASGPSGGSSYNEQFF. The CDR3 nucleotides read TGCGCCAGCGGCCCTAGCGGAGGGAGCTCCTACAATGAGCAGTTCTTC.